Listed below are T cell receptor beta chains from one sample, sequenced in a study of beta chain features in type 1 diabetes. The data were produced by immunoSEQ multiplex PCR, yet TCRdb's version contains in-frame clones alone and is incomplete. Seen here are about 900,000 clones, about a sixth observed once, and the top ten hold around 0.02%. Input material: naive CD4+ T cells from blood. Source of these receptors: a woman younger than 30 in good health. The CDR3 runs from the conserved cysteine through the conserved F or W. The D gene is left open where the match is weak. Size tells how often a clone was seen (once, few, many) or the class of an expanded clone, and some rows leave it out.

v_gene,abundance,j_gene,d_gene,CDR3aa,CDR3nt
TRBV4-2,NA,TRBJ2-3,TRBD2,CASSQDPGGLSTDTQYF,TGTGCCAGCAGCCAAGACCCGGGAGGCCTGAGCACAGATACGCAGTATTTT
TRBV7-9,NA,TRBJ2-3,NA,CASSRQTGLGTDTQYF,TGTGCCAGCAGCCGCCAGACAGGTCTTGGCACAGATACGCAGTATTTT
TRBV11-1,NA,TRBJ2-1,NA,CASSQRGLIDEQFF,TGTGCCAGCAGCCAGAGGGGCCTAATAGATGAGCAGTTCTTC
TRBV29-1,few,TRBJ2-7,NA,CSVLRDLSSYEQYF,TGCAGCGTTCTTAGGGACTTGAGCTCCTACGAGCAGTACTTC
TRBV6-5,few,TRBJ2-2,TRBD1,CASRQGQAAGELFF,TGTGCCAGCAGACAAGGACAGGCTGCCGGGGAGCTGTTTTTT
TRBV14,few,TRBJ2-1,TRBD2,CASSLRTSGSPRHNEQFF,TGTGCCAGCAGCCTCCGGACTAGCGGGAGTCCACGGCACAATGAGCAGTTCTTC
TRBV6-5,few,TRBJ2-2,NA,CASGRRNTGELFF,TGTGCCAGTGGACGGAGGAACACCGGGGAGCTGTTTTTT
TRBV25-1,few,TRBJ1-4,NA,CASSESTVRGDKMKKLFF,TGTGCCAGCAGTGAATCCACAGTCCGCGGTGACAAAATGAAAAAACTGTTTTTT
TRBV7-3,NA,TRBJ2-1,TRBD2,CASSLNSGRAVYEQFF,TGTGCCAGCAGCTTAAATAGCGGGAGGGCCGTCTATGAGCAGTTCTTC
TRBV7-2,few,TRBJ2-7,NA,CASSLVAGAMAEQYF,TGTGCCAGCAGCTTAGTGGCCGGGGCGATGGCCGAGCAGTACTTC
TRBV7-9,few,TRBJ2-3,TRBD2,CASRGAGVPTQYF,TGTGCCAGTAGAGGAGCGGGAGTTCCTACGCAGTATTTT
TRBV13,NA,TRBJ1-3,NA,CASSQGPGLGNTIYF,TGTGCCAGCAGCCAGGGACCGGGTCTCGGAAACACCATATATTTT
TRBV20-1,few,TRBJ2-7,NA,CSAGGADEQYF,TGCAGTGCTGGCGGGGCGGACGAGCAGTACTTC
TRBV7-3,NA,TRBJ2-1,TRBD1,CASSQQGEVNEQFF,TGTGCCAGCAGTCAACAGGGGGAGGTAAATGAGCAGTTCTTC
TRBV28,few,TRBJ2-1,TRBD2,CASRGLAGAGEQFF,TGTGCCAGCAGGGGACTAGCGGGAGCGGGGGAGCAGTTCTTC
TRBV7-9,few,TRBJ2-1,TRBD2,CASSPMTSGRPVYNEQFF,TGTGCCAGCAGCCCAATGACTAGCGGGAGACCGGTCTACAATGAGCAGTTCTTC
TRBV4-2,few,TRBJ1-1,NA,CASSQDPAVNTEAFF,TGTGCCAGCAGCCAAGATCCGGCCGTGAACACTGAAGCTTTCTTT
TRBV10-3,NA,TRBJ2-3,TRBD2,CAISETSGRDTQYF,TGTGCCATCAGTGAGACTAGCGGGAGGGATACGCAGTATTTT
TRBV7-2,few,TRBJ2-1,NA,CASSLPRGYYNEQFF,TGTGCCAGCAGCTTACCTCGCGGGTACTACAATGAGCAGTTCTTC
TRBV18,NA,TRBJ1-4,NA,CASSPTGRDEKLFF,TGTGCCAGCTCACCAACAGGGAGGGATGAAAAACTGTTTTTT
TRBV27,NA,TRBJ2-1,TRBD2,CASSSHPGTSGYNEQFF,TGTGCCAGCAGTTCCCATCCCGGGACTAGCGGATACAATGAGCAGTTCTTC
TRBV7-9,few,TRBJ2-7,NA,CASSPSAPEQYF,TGTGCCAGCAGCCCCTCCGCCCCCGAGCAGTACTTC
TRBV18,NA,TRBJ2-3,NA,CASSLRQQSTDTQYF,TGTGCCAGCTCACTCCGACAGCAGAGCACAGATACGCAGTATTTT
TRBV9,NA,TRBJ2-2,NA,CASSVVPLLGTGELFF,TGTGCCAGCAGCGTAGTTCCCCTTTTGGGCACCGGGGAGCTGTTTTTT
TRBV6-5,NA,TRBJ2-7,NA,CASSARDVGYEQYF,TGTGCCAGCAGTGCCAGGGATGTGGGCTACGAGCAGTACTTC
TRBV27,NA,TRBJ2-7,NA,CASRRGYQAYEQYF,TGTGCCAGCAGAAGAGGGTATCAGGCCTACGAGCAGTACTTC
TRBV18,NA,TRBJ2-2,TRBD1,CASSATGQGFANTGELFF,TGTGCCAGCTCAGCCACCGGACAGGGCTTCGCGAACACCGGGGAGCTGTTTTTT
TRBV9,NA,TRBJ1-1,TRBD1,CASSVAPGGRWNTEAFF,TGTGCCAGCAGCGTAGCCCCAGGGGGGAGGTGGAACACTGAAGCTTTCTTT
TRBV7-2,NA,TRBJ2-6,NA,CASSLRKSGANVLTF,TGTGCCAGCAGCTTACGCAAATCTGGGGCCAACGTCCTGACTTTC
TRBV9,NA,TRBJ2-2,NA,CASSVARPNTGELFF,TGTGCCAGCAGCGTAGCTAGGCCAAACACCGGGGAGCTGTTTTTT
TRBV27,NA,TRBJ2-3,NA,CASSRRGGTDTQYF,TGTGCCAGCAGTAGGAGAGGGGGCACAGATACGCAGTATTTT
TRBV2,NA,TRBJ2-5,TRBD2,CASKVREGQETQYF,TGTGCCAGCAAAGTGCGGGAGGGCCAAGAGACCCAGTACTTC
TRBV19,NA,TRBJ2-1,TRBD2,CASSIVYGTIGHEQFF,TGTGCCAGTAGTATTGTATACGGGACTATCGGGCATGAGCAGTTCTTC
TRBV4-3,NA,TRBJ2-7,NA,CASSQDLTGRAYEQYF,TGCGCCAGCAGCCAAGATTTGACAGGGAGGGCCTACGAGCAGTACTTC
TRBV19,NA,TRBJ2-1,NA,CASSIAGPQFEQFF,TGTGCCAGTAGTATAGCTGGGCCCCAATTCGAGCAGTTCTTC
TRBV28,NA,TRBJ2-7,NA,CASSLRGGWTYEQYF,TGTGCCAGCAGTTTGCGAGGGGGGTGGACCTACGAGCAGTACTTC
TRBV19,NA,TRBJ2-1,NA,CASSIGRNEQFF,TGTGCCAGTAGTATTGGACGGAATGAGCAGTTCTTC
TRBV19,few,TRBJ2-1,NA,CASSIAADSYNEQFF,TGTGCCAGTAGTATCGCGGCGGACTCCTACAATGAGCAGTTCTTC
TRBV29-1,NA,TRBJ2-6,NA,CSVESDVPGRSSGANVLTF,TGCAGCGTTGAATCGGACGTGCCGGGACGTAGCTCTGGGGCCAACGTCCTGACTTTC
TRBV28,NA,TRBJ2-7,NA,CASRQSYEQYF,TGTGCCAGCAGGCAATCCTACGAGCAGTACTTC
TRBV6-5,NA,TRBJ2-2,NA,CASSYSDSNTGELFF,TGTGCCAGCAGTTACAGCGACAGTAACACCGGGGAGCTGTTTTTT
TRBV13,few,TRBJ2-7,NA,CASSLGDRPYEQYF,TGTGCCAGCAGCTTAGGGGACAGACCCTACGAGCAGTACTTC
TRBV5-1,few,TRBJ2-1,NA,CASSRRVSGDEQFF,TGCGCCAGCAGCCGTCGAGTTAGTGGGGATGAGCAGTTCTTC
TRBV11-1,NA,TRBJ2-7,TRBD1,CASSLTGTGSYEQYF,TGTGCCAGCAGCTTAACCGGGACAGGGTCCTACGAGCAGTACTTC
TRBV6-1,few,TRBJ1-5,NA,CASMEGQPQHF,TGTGCCAGCATGGAGGGCCAGCCCCAGCATTTT
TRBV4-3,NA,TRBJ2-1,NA,CASSQEVSLVYPNEQFF,TGCGCCAGCAGCCAAGAAGTATCGCTCGTATACCCCAATGAGCAGTTCTTC